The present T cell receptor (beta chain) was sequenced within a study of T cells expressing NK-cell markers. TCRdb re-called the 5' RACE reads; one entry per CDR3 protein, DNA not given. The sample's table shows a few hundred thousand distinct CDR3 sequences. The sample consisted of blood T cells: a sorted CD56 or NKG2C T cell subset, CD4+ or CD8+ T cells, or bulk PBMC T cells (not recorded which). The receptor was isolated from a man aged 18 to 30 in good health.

The CDR3 sequence is CASSFLTGDNIQYF. The chain links TRBV12-3 or TRBV12-4 to TRBJ2-4; with no DNA, the TCRdb D assignment of TRBD1 cannot be verified. CDR3 length: 14 amino acids.